This is a list of T cell receptor beta chains from one sample in a study of OX40 agonist ivuxolimab in advanced cancers. The repertoire was sequenced with immunoSEQ multiplex PCR; TCRdb's copy has only in-frame clones and lacks some. The repertoire holds about 13,000 clones, with under 90% as singletons. The sequences come from CD4+ or CD8+ T cells sorted from blood, collected in a trial of the OX40 agonist ivuxolimab. The receptors were gathered from an adult with an advanced solid tumor such as melanoma, head and neck, liver or kidney cancer. Both conserved end residues are part of each CDR3. Each record gives: clone size, V gene, D gene, CDR3 length, J gene, CDR3 protein, CDR3 DNA. A D gene is named only where the DNA matches it firmly. Only some rows state a clone size, as once, few, many or a class for expanded clones.

once,TRBV7-3,TRBD2,13,TRBJ2-7,CASSLERGLEQYF,TGTGCCAGCAGCCTGGAGCGGGGTTTGGAGCAGTACTTC
once,TRBV11-2,-,15,TRBJ2-5,CASSSLAAGGETQYF,TGTGCCAGCAGCTCATTGGCAGCAGGCGGGGAGACCCAGTACTTC
-,TRBV27,-,16,TRBJ2-7,CASSLFVGPTLYEQYF,TGTGCCAGCAGTTTATTTGTAGGGCCTACTCTCTACGAGCAGTACTTC
-,TRBV15,TRBD1,15,TRBJ2-7,CATSGSDRDPYEQYF,TGTGCCACCAGCGGAAGCGACAGGGACCCCTACGAGCAGTACTTC
once,TRBV7-8,-,15,TRBJ1-4,CASSLTAGINEKLFF,TGTGCCAGCAGCTTAACGGCAGGGATTAATGAAAAACTGTTTTTT
-,TRBV4-1,TRBD2,15,TRBJ2-5,CASSPSGGYQETQYF,TGCGCCAGCAGCCCTAGCGGGGGGTACCAAGAGACCCAGTACTTC
-,TRBV7-6,TRBD1,15,TRBJ1-1,CASSLAKQGRSEAFF,TGTGCCAGCAGCTTAGCGAAACAGGGGAGGTCTGAAGCTTTCTTT
-,TRBV28,TRBD2,18,TRBJ2-5,CASSFTSGRAIRQETQYF,TGTGCCAGCAGTTTTACTAGCGGGAGGGCCATACGACAAGAGACCCAGTACTTC
-,TRBV28,TRBD2,18,TRBJ2-1,CASSLGLAGGPTYNEQFF,TGTGCCAGCAGTTTAGGACTAGCGGGAGGCCCCACCTACAATGAGCAGTTCTTC
-,TRBV5-1,TRBD1,11,TRBJ2-1,CASQGVHEQFF,TGCGCCAGCCAGGGGGTCCATGAGCAGTTCTTC
few,TRBV28,TRBD2,15,TRBJ2-5,CASRPGLASRETQYF,TGTGCCAGCAGGCCGGGACTAGCGAGCCGAGAGACCCAGTACTTC
-,TRBV11-3,-,13,TRBJ2-2,CASSPTVSGELFF,TGTGCCAGCAGTCCGACAGTCTCCGGGGAGCTGTTTTTC
-,TRBV5-1,TRBD1,17,TRBJ1-5,CASSWGPGGQDNQPQHF,TGCGCCAGCAGCTGGGGGCCGGGGGGACAGGATAATCAGCCCCAGCATTTT
-,TRBV6-5,-,16,TRBJ1-4,CASSYSPLLTNEKLFF,TGTGCCAGCAGTTACTCCCCGTTACTAACTAATGAAAAACTGTTTTTT
-,TRBV6-1,TRBD2,20,TRBJ2-3,CASSELGWDLLAGMEDTQYF,TGTGCCAGCAGTGAATTGGGATGGGACCTACTAGCGGGGATGGAGGATACGCAGTATTTT
-,TRBV6-9,TRBD1,14,TRBJ2-7,CASSWDRGPYEQYF,TGTGCCAGCAGTTGGGACAGGGGGCCCTACGAGCAGTACTTC
-,TRBV28,-,10,TRBJ1-3,CASSGEGFCF,TGTGCCAGCAGCGGGGAGGGATTTTGTTTT
-,TRBV27,TRBD2,17,TRBJ2-7,CASSLGDLAGGAYEQYF,TGTGCCAGCAGCTTGGGGGATCTAGCGGGAGGGGCCTACGAGCAGTACTTC
-,TRBV30,-,12,TRBJ2-2,CAWSVYTGELFF,TGTGCCTGGAGTGTATACACCGGGGAGCTGTTTTTT
-,TRBV27,-,12,TRBJ1-1,CASSVAGTEAFF,TGTGCCAGCTCCGTAGCGGGCACTGAAGCTTTCTTT
-,TRBV10-3,TRBD1,10,TRBJ2-1,CATWQGASFF,TGTGCCACCTGGCAGGGGGCGTCGTTCTTC
-,TRBV5-6,-,11,TRBJ2-7,CASSWTDEQYF,TGTGCCAGCAGCTGGACAGACGAGCAGTACTTC
-,TRBV19,-,11,TRBJ1-3,CASIAGNTIYF,TGTGCCAGTATTGCTGGAAACACCATATATTTT
-,TRBV6-5,TRBD1,15,TRBJ1-2,CASSPGQGGPYGYTF,TGTGCCAGCAGCCCCGGACAGGGTGGACCCTATGGCTACACCTTC
-,TRBV28,-,14,TRBJ2-5,CASSPRTDQETQYF,TGTGCCAGCAGTCCTAGGACGGATCAAGAGACCCAGTACTTC
-,TRBV30,-,15,TRBJ2-1,CAWSVDLVSYNEQFF,TGTGCCTGGAGTGTAGACCTCGTCTCCTACAATGAGCAGTTCTTC
once,TRBV5-1,-,14,TRBJ1-3,CASSRDASGNTIYF,TGCGCCAGCAGCCGAGACGCCTCTGGAAACACCATATATTTT
-,TRBV5-6,TRBD1,15,TRBJ2-5,CASSSGTGGRETQYF,TGTGCCAGCAGCTCAGGGACAGGGGGTCGGGAGACCCAGTACTTC
-,TRBV9,TRBD1,18,TRBJ1-3,CASSPNTGESLSGNTIYF,TGTGCCAGCAGCCCTAACACAGGGGAGTCACTTTCTGGAAACACCATATATTTT
-,TRBV9,-,14,TRBJ2-3,CASSVGSGTDTQYF,TGTGCCAGCAGCGTAGGGAGTGGAACAGATACGCAGTATTTT
-,TRBV27,TRBD2,16,TRBJ2-7,CASRGGPKLVVHEQYF,TGTGCCAGCAGGGGAGGGCCAAAACTAGTCGTCCACGAGCAGTACTTC
-,TRBV11-3,-,14,TRBJ2-3,CASSPRGTEDTQYF,TGTGCCAGCAGCCCGCGGGGGACAGAGGATACGCAGTATTTT
-,TRBV28,-,12,TRBJ2-7,CASTAGGYEQYF,TGTGCCAGCACAGCCGGGGGCTACGAGCAGTACTTC
-,TRBV7-6,-,17,TRBJ2-6,CASSSGTLSSGANVLTF,TGTGCCAGCAGCTCCGGGACACTTAGCTCTGGGGCCAACGTCCTGACTTTC
-,TRBV7-9,-,13,TRBJ1-2,CASSLQNFYGYTF,TGTGCCAGCAGCCTACAGAACTTCTATGGCTACACCTTC
-,TRBV11-2,TRBD1,16,TRBJ2-1,CASSFGGTGVYNEQFF,TGTGCCAGCAGCTTTGGGGGGACAGGGGTATACAATGAGCAGTTCTTC
-,TRBV5-6,-,13,TRBJ2-7,CASIVGAGDEQYF,TGTGCCAGCATTGTGGGTGCTGGGGACGAGCAGTACTTC
-,TRBV27,-,16,TRBJ2-5,CASSPYSLQYQETQYF,TGTGCCAGCAGCCCCTACAGCCTTCAGTACCAAGAGACCCAGTACTTC
-,TRBV9,-,12,TRBJ2-3,CASSVDGDTQYF,TGTGCCAGCAGCGTAGACGGAGATACGCAGTATTTT
-,TRBV9,-,13,TRBJ2-7,CASSVGSSYEQYF,TGTGCCAGCAGCGTAGGGAGCTCCTACGAGCAGTACTTC
-,TRBV7-2,-,14,TRBJ1-3,CASSEGLSGNTIYF,TGTGCCAGCAGCGAGGGGCTGTCTGGAAACACCATATATTTT
-,TRBV13,TRBD2,15,TRBJ2-7,CASSSKTSGYREQYF,TGTGCCAGCAGCTCTAAGACTAGCGGTTACCGGGAGCAGTACTTC
-,TRBV19,-,15,TRBJ1-5,CASSIDWNFNQPQHF,TGTGCCAGTAGTATAGATTGGAATTTCAATCAGCCCCAGCATTTT
-,TRBV9,-,13,TRBJ2-1,CASRGQTYNEQFF,TGTGCCAGCAGGGGTCAAACCTACAATGAGCAGTTCTTC
-,TRBV19,TRBD1,14,TRBJ1-1,CASSITGGRTEAFF,TGTGCCAGTAGTATTACAGGGGGAAGGACTGAAGCTTTCTTT
-,TRBV11-1,TRBD1,15,TRBJ2-7,CASSLTPQGNYEQYF,TGTGCCAGCAGCTTAACCCCACAGGGGAACTATGAGCAGTACTTC
-,TRBV27,-,14,TRBJ1-4,CASSFWGSNEKLFF,TGTGCCAGCAGTTTCTGGGGATCTAATGAAAAACTGTTTTTT
-,TRBV27,-,14,TRBJ1-1,CASSPSPGGPEAFF,TGTGCCAGCAGCCCAAGTCCGGGGGGACCCGAAGCTTTCTTT
-,TRBV11-3,-,13,TRBJ2-2,CASRSPQEGELFF,TGTGCCAGCAGGTCGCCTCAGGAGGGGGAGCTGTTTTTT
-,TRBV27,TRBD1,17,TRBJ1-2,CASSLLATGQGDYGYTF,TGTGCCAGCAGTTTATTGGCAACCGGACAGGGTGACTATGGCTACACCTTC
-,TRBV7-3,-,13,TRBJ2-7,CASSLWSGYEQYF,TGTGCCAGCAGCTTGTGGTCAGGCTACGAGCAGTACTTC
once,TRBV27,TRBD2,13,TRBJ2-1,CASSWTSNNEQFF,TGTGCCAGCAGTTGGACTAGCAACAATGAGCAGTTCTTC
-,TRBV27,TRBD1,12,TRBJ2-7,CATRGQSYEQYF,TGTGCCACCAGGGGACAGTCCTACGAGCAGTACTTC
once,TRBV27,-,17,TRBJ2-7,CASSTLGLGQVNYEQYF,TGTGCCAGCAGTACACTCGGGTTGGGCCAGGTTAACTACGAGCAGTACTTC
-,TRBV28,TRBD1,15,TRBJ2-7,CASSLPGTGFYEQYF,TGTGCCAGCAGTCTCCCCGGGACAGGGTTCTACGAGCAGTACTTC